A selection of T cell receptor beta chains follows, all from one sample in a study of blood T cell repertoires in COVID-19. Profiling relied on immunoSEQ multiplex PCR, and the TCRdb table lists in-frame clones only, not all of them. The repertoire holds roughly 150,000 clones, with 75% to 90% as singletons. Input material: peripheral blood. Receptors originate from a woman aged 70-85 years with acute or convalescent COVID-19. Each CDR3 is given with its conserved first and last residue. Fields, in order: clone size, V gene, J gene, D gene, CDR3 protein, CDR3 DNA. The D gene is left open where the match is weak. Clone size is shown for a subset of rows, as once, few, many or a class of expanded clone.

>.|TRBV11-2|TRBJ2-7|.
CASSPFPVAEQYF
TGTGCCAGCAGCCCATTCCCAGTCGCCGAGCAGTACTTC
>.|TRBV21-1|TRBJ1-5|.
CASSKTRVGGEPQHF
TGTGCCAGCAGCAAAACGCGGGTTGGTGGCGAGCCCCAGCATTTT
>.|TRBV7-8|TRBJ1-2|.
CASSTIDSNYGYTF
TGTGCCAGCAGCACTATCGACAGCAACTATGGCTACACCTTC
>.|TRBV5-4|TRBJ1-4|TRBD1
CASSYRVRGELFF
TGTGCCAGCAGCTACCGGGTCAGGGGGGAACTGTTTTTT
>.|TRBV5-5|TRBJ2-3|TRBD1
CASSGQGEDTQYF
TGTGCCAGCAGCGGACAGGGTGAGGATACGCAGTATTTT
>.|TRBV9|TRBJ2-3|TRBD2
CASSGKDGLAGYTDTQYF
TGTGCCAGCAGCGGCAAAGACGGACTAGCGGGGTACACAGATACGCAGTATTTT
>.|TRBV6-5|TRBJ1-3|TRBD1
CASSYDRGGSGNTIYF
TGTGCCAGCAGTTACGACAGGGGAGGGTCTGGAAACACCATATATTTT
>.|TRBV19|TRBJ1-4|TRBD1
CASRTGGSGEKLFF
TGTGCCAGCAGGACAGGGGGAAGTGGGGAAAAACTGTTTTTT
>once|TRBV5-1|TRBJ2-1|TRBD1
CASSLAGTGGHNNEQFF
TGCGCCAGCAGCTTGGCCGGGACAGGGGGTCACAACAATGAGCAGTTCTTC
>.|TRBV5-6|TRBJ1-6|.
CASSLSRNSPLHF
TGTGCCAGCAGCTTATCCAGGAATTCACCCCTCCACTTT
>.|TRBV5-1|TRBJ1-2|.
CASSLGAETNYGYTF
TGCGCCAGCAGCTTGGGGGCAGAGACTAACTATGGCTACACCTTC
>once|TRBV6-5|TRBJ2-7|TRBD1
CASSYGIGTAYEQYF
TGTGCCAGCAGTTACGGGATCGGGACAGCCTACGAGCAGTACTTC
>.|TRBV5-1|TRBJ1-6|TRBD1
CASSLDTGGSSPLHF
TGCGCCAGCAGCTTGGATACAGGGGGCAGTTCACCCCTCCACTTT
>.|TRBV14|TRBJ2-3|TRBD1
CASSQLNRGEDTQYF
TGTGCCAGCAGCCAACTAAACAGGGGCGAAGATACGCAGTATTTT
>.|TRBV19|TRBJ1-5|.
CASSMGEAQHF
TGTGCCAGTAGTATGGGGGAGGCCCAGCATTTT
>.|TRBV19|TRBJ1-5|TRBD1
CACQGQGNQPQHF
TGTGCCTGCCAGGGACAGGGTAATCAGCCCCAGCATTTT
>.|TRBV4-1|TRBJ2-1|TRBD1
CASSQGYSDRVGQNEQFF
TGCGCCAGCAGCCAAGGGTATTCGGACAGGGTGGGACAGAATGAGCAGTTCTTC
>once|TRBV18|TRBJ2-5|TRBD1
CASSPFDRGETQYF
TGTGCCAGCTCACCCTTCGACAGGGGGGAGACCCAGTACTTC
>.|TRBV5-6|TRBJ1-5|.
CASSVRGLINQPQHF
TGTGCCAGCAGCGTACGAGGACTGATCAATCAGCCCCAGCATTTT
>once|TRBV7-2|TRBJ2-7|TRBD1
CASSLTTGIIHEQYF
TGTGCCAGCAGCCTGACGACAGGGATCATACACGAGCAGTACTTC
>once|TRBV6-2/TRBV6-3|TRBJ1-5|.
CASSSPRVPYGILSNQPQHF
TGTGCCAGCAGTTCCCCACGGGTCCCGTACGGTATATTGAGCAATCAGCCCCAGCATTTT
>.|TRBV7-2|TRBJ1-1|.
CASSLMQGIGTEAFF
TGTGCCAGCAGCTTAATGCAGGGTATAGGTACTGAAGCTTTCTTT
>.|TRBV21-1|TRBJ1-1|.
CASSSHRGQELAEAFF
TGTGCCAGCAGCTCTCACAGGGGGCAAGAATTGGCTGAAGCTTTCTTT
>.|TRBV30|TRBJ1-5|TRBD1
CAWAPYNRGYSNQPQHF
TGTGCCTGGGCCCCTTATAACAGGGGATATAGCAATCAGCCCCAGCATTTT
>.|TRBV7-2|TRBJ1-2|.
CASSLGGGAGYTF
TGTGCCAGCAGCTTAGGAGGAGGCGCTGGCTACACCTTC
>.|TRBV2|TRBJ2-7|TRBD1
CASSDRDSYEQYF
TGTGCCAGCAGTGACCGGGACAGCTACGAGCAGTACTTC
>.|TRBV29-1|TRBJ2-2|TRBD2
CSVRLATNTGELFF
TGCAGCGTAAGACTAGCGACGAACACCGGGGAGCTGTTTTTT
>.|TRBV6-2/TRBV6-3|TRBJ2-7|.
CASSYAGYYEQYF
TGTGCCAGCAGTTACGCGGGATACTACGAGCAGTACTTC
>.|TRBV7-2|TRBJ1-2|.
CASSPEVRGYGYTF
TGTGCCAGCAGTCCCGAGGTTCGTGGCTATGGCTACACCTTC
>few|TRBV7-8|TRBJ1-1|.
CASSPRQGLEAFF
TGTGCCAGCAGCCCCCGGCAGGGCCTCGAAGCTTTCTTT
>.|TRBV19|TRBJ1-1|TRBD1
CASSSLRGGGFNTEAFF
TGTGCCAGTAGTTCCCTGAGAGGGGGCGGATTCAACACTGAAGCTTTCTTT
>.|TRBV3-1/TRBV3-2|TRBJ1-6|TRBD1
CASRGTGKTPLHF
TGTGCCAGCAGAGGGACAGGGAAGACACCCCTCCACTTT